This entry is about one TCR beta chain. The data belong to a study of cytomegalovirus exposure and HLA in healthy donors. Vbeta (60) and Jbeta (13) primers were used in the PCR. Original methodology: Later work found about 80 million unique TCR beta chains, with roughly 11 million shared. TCRdb keeps only in-frame clones here, not all; method: immunoSEQ multiplex PCR. V, J and clone size derive from that table, while D and trimming were established from the DNA sequence. The table records 150,000 to 200,000 clones, 70% to 85% of them present only once. V was pared by 7 bases and J by 1 base, with 12 bases between. The CDR3 has 13 amino acids. Germline V lookup: CDR1 SGHRS, CDR2 YFSETQ.

The sample consisted of PBMCs. The V call is TRBV5-1, the J call TRBJ2-7, with D possibly matching TRBD2 (6 bases). The receptor's source is a woman aged 40 to 49 in good health and CMV-seronegative. CDR3: CASGMGGSYEQYF. CDR3 DNA sequence: TGCGCCAGCGGAATGGGGGGTTCCTACGAGCAGTACTTC. The full variable domain, in which reference TRBV5-1 and TRBJ2-7 provide the parts outside the CDR3, is KAGVTQTPRYLIKTRGQQVTLSCSPISGHRSVSWYQQTPGQGLQFLFEYFSETQRNKGNFPGRFSGRQFSNSRSEMNVSTLELGDSALYLCASGMGGSYEQYFGPGTRLTVT.